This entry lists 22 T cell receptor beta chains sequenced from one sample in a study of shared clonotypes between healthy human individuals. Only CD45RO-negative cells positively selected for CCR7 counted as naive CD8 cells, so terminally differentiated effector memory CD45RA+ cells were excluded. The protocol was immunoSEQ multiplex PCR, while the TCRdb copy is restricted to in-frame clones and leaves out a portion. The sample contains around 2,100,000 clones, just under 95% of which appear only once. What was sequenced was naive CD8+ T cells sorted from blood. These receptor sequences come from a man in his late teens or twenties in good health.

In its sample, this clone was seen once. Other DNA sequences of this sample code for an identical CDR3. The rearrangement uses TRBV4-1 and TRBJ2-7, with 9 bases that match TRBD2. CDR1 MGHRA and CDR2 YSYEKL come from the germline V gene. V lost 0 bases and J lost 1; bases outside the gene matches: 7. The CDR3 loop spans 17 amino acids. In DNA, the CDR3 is TGCGCCAGCAGCCAAGAGGGATTAGCGGGGGTTTCCTACGAGCAGTACTTC. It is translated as CASSQEGLAGVSYEQYF.

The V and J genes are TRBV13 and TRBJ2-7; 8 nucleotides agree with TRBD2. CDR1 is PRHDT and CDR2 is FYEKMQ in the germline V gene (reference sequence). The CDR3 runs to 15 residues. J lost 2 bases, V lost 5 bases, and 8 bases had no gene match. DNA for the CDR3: TGTGCCAGCAGCCTCGGGGGGGCACACGCCTACGAGCAGTACTTC. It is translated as CASSLGGAHAYEQYF.

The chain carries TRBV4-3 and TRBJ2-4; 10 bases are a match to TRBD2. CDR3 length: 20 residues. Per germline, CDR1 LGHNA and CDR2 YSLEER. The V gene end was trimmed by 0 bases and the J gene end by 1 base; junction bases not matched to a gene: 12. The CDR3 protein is CASSQDSGRAEVGAKNIQYF. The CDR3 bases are TGCGCCAGCAGCCAAGACAGCGGGAGGGCAGAAGTAGGGGCCAAAAACATTCAGTACTTC.

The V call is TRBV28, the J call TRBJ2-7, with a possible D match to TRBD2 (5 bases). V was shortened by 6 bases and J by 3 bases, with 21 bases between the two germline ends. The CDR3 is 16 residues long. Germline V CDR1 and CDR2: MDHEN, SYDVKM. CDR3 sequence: CASSQLGLDWSYEQYF. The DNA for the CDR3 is TGTGCCAGCAGCCAATTGGGGTTGGACTGGAGCTACGAGCAGTACTTC.

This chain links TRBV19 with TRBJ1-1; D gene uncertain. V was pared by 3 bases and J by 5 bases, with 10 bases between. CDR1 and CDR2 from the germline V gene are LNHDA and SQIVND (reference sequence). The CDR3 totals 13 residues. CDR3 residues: CASSMGIQTEAFF. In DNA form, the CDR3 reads TGTGCCAGTAGTATGGGGATACAAACTGAAGCTTTCTTT.

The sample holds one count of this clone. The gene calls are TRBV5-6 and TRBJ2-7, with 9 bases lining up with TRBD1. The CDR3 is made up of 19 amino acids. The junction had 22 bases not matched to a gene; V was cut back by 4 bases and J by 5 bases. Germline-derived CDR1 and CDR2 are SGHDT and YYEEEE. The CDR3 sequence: CASSLEWDPSGTGFHEQYF. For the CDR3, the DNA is TGTGCCAGCAGCCTGGAATGGGATCCTTCCGGGACAGGGTTTCACGAGCAGTACTTC.

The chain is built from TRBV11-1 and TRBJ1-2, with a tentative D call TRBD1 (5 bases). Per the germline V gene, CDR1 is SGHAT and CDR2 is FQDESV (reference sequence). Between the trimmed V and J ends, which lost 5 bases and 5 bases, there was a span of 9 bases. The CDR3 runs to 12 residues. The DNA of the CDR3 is TGTGCCAGCAGCCTAGGGACGTATGGCTACACCTTC. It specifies CASSLGTYGYTF.

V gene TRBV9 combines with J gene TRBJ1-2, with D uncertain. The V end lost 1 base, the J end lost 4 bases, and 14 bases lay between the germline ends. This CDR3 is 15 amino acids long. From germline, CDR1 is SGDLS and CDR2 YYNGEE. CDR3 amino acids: CASSVWADEGYGYTF. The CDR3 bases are TGTGCCAGCAGCGTATGGGCAGATGAGGGCTATGGCTACACCTTC.

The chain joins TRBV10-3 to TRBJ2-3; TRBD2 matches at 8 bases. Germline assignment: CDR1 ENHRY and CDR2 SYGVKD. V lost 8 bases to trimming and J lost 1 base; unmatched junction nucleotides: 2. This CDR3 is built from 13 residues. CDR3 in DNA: TGTGCCATCGAAGCGGGGGGCACAGATACGCAGTATTTT. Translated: CAIEAGGTDTQYF.

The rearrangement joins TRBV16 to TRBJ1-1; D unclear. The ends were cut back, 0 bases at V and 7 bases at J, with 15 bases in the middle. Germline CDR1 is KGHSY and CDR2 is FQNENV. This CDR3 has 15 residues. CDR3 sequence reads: CASSQSSSGLGEAFF. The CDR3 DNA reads TGTGCCAGCAGCCAATCCTCTTCAGGTCTGGGTGAAGCTTTCTTT.

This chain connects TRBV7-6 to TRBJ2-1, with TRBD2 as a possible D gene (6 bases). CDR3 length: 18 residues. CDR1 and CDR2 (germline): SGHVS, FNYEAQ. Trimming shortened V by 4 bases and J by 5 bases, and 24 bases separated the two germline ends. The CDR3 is CASSSRPQSRWGDNEQFF. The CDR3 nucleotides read TGTGCCAGCAGCTCCAGGCCCCAGTCGCGGTGGGGGGACAATGAGCAGTTCTTC.

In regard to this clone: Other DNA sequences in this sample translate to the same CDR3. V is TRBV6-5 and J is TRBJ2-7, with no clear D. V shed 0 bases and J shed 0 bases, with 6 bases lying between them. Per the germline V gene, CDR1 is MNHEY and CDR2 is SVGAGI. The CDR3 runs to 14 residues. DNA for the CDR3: TGTGCCAGCAGTTACTCCTCGAGCTCCTACGAGCAGTACTTC. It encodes CASSYSSSSYEQYF.

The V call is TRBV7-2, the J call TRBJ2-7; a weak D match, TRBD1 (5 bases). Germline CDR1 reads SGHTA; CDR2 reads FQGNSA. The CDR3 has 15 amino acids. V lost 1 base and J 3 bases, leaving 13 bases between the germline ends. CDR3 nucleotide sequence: TGTGCCAGCAGCTTAGAGGGTGCAGGGTACTACGAGCAGTACTTC. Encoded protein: CASSLEGAGYYEQYF.

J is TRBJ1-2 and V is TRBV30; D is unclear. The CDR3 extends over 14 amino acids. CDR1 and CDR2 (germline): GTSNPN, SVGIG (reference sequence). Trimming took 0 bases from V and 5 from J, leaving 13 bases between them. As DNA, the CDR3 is TGTGCCTGGAGTGTCGGGGTCCGCGGGTATGGCTACACCTTC. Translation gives CAWSVGVRGYGYTF.

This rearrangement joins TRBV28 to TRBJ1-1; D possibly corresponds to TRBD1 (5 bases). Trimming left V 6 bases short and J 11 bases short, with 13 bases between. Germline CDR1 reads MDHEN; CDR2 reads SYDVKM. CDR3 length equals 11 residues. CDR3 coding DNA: TGTGCCAGCAGACGGGGCTTATGGGCTTTCTTT. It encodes CASRRGLWAFF.

The CDR3 coding sequence is TGTGCCAGCAGCCTAACTAGCGGGGGGGCATCCGAGCAGTACTTC. Translating gives CASSLTSGGASEQYF. The chain employs TRBV13 and TRBJ2-7, with TRBD2 matching 13 bases. With V trimmed by 5 bases and J by 6 bases, 7 bases remained unmatched. The CDR3 contains 15 residues. CDR1 PRHDT and CDR2 FYEKMQ come from the germline V gene (reference sequence).

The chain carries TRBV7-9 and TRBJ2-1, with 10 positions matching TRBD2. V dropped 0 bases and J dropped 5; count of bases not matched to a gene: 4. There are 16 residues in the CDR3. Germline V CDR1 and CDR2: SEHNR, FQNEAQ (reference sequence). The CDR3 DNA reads TGTGCCAGCAGCTTAGCTAGCGGGAGGATGGACAATGAGCAGTTCTTC. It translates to CASSLASGRMDNEQFF. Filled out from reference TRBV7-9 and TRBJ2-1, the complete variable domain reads DTGVSQNPRHKITKRGQNVTFRCDPISEHNRLYWYRQTLGQGPEFLTYFQNEAQLEKSRLLSDRFSAERPKGSFSTLEIQRTEQGDSAMYLCASSLASGRMDNEQFFGPGTRLTVL.

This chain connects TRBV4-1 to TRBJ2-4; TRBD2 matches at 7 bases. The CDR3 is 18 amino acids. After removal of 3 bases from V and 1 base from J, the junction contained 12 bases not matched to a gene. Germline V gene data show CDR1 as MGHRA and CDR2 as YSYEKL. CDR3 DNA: TGCGCCAGCAGCCACCCGAGACGGGGGAGGGAGGCCAAAAACATTCAGTACTTC. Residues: CASSHPRRGREAKNIQYF.

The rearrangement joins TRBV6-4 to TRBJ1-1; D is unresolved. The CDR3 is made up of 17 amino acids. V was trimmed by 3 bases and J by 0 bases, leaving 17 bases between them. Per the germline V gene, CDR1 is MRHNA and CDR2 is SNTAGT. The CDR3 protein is CASSEANSYRMNTEAFF. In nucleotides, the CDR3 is TGTGCCAGCAGTGAAGCAAACAGTTATCGGATGAACACTGAAGCTTTCTTT.

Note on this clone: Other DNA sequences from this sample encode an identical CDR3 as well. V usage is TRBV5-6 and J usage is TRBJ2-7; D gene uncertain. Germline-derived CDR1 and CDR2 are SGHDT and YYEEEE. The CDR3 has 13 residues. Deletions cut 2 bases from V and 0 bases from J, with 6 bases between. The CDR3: CASSLVGSYEQYF. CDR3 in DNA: TGTGCCAGCAGCTTAGTTGGCTCCTACGAGCAGTACTTC.

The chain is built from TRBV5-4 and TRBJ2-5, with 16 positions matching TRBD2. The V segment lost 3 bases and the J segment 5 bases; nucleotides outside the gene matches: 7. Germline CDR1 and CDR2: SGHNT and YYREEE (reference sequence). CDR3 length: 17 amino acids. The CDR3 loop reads CASSSGLAGGSRETQYF. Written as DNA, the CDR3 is TGTGCCAGCAGCTCGGGACTAGCGGGGGGGTCGAGGGAGACCCAGTACTTC.

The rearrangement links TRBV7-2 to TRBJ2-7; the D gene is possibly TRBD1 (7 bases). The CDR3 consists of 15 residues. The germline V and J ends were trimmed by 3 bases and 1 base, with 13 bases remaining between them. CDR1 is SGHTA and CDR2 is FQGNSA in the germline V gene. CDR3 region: CASSFTTGRSYEQYF. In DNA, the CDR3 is TGTGCCAGCAGCTTTACGACAGGGAGGTCCTACGAGCAGTACTTC.